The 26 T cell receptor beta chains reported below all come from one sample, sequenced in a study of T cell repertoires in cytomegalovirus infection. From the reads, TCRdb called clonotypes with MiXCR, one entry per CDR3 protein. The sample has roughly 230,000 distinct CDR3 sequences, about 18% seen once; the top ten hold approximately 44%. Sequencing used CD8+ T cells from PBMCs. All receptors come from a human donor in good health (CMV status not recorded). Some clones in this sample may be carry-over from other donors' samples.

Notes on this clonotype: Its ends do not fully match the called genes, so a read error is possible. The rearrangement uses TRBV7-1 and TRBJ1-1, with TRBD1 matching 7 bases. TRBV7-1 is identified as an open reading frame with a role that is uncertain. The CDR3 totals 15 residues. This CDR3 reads CASSPDDRVNTEASF. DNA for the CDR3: TGTGCCAGCAGCCCAGACGACAGGGTGAACACTGAAGCTTCCTTT.

CDR3 residues: CASSPPQTGAAYEQYF. In nucleotides, the CDR3 is TGTGCCAGCAGCCCACCACAGACAGGGGCCGCCTACGAGCAGTACTTC. The chain is built from TRBV7-9 and TRBJ2-7, with TRBD1 identical over 8 bases. This CDR3 has 16 residues. The J segment lost 2 bases and the V segment lost 5 bases, leaving 11 bases of the junction unmatched. Germline loops: CDR1 SEHNR, CDR2 FQNEAQ (reference sequence).

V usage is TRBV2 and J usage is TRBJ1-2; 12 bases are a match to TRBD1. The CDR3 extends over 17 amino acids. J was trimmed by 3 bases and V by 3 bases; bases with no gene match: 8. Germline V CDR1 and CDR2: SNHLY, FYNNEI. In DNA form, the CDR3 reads TGTGCCAGCAGTGAGGGGGACAGGGGGCGCGTTGACTATGGCTACACCTTC. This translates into CASSEGDRGRVDYGYTF.

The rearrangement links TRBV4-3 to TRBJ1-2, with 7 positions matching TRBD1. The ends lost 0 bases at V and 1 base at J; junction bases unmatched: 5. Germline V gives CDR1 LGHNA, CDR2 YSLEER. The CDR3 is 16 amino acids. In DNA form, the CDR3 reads TGCGCCAGCAGCCAAGATCCCCAGGGGGTTAACTATGGCTACACCTTC. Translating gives CASSQDPQGVNYGYTF.

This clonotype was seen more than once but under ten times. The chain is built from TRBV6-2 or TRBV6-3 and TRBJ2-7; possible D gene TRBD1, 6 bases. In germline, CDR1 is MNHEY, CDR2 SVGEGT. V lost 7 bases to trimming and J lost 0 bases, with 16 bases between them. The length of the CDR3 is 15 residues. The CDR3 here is CASNRQTGTSYEQYF. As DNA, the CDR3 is TGTGCCAGCAACAGACAAACAGGGACCTCCTACGAGCAGTACTTC.

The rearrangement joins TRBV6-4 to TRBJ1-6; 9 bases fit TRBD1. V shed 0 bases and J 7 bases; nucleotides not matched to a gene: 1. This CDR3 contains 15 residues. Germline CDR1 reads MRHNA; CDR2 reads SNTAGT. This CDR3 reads CASSDSTGGNSPLHF. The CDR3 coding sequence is TGTGCCAGCAGTGACTCAACAGGGGGCAATTCACCCCTCCACTTT.

The CDR3 region has the DNA TGTGCCAGCACCCTTGTGTTCGGAGGGGGCGAGGTGGATGGCTACACCTTC. Translated, it gives CASTLVFGGGEVDGYTF. The V call is TRBV28, the J call TRBJ1-2, with 7 nucleotides matching TRBD1. This CDR3 comprises 17 residues. V was pared by 7 bases and J by 6 bases, with 20 bases of the junction left unmatched. Germline V gene data show CDR1 as MDHEN and CDR2 as SYDVKM.

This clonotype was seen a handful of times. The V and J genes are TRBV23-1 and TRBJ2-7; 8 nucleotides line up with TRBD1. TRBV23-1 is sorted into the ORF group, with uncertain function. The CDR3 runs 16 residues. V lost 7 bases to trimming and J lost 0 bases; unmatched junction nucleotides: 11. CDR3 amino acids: CASTFTGTGPSYEQYF. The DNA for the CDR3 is TGCGCCAGCACCTTTACCGGGACAGGCCCCTCCTACGAGCAGTACTTC.

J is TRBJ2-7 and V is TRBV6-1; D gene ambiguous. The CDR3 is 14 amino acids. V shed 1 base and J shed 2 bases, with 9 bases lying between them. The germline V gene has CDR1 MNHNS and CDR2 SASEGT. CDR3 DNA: TGTGCCAGCAGTGAAGAAGCCGACCCCTACGAGCAGTACTTC. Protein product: CASSEEADPYEQYF.

The chain's CDR3 is CASSLAGRGGGQPQHF. The CDR3 DNA sequence: TGTGCCAGCAGTTTAGCGGGGAGGGGAGGGGGTCAGCCCCAGCATTTT. The chain is built from TRBV12-3 or TRBV12-4 and TRBJ1-5, with a tentative D call TRBD1 (6 bases). This CDR3 comprises 16 residues. The V gene lost 0 bases and the J gene lost 6 bases, with 15 bases spanning the gap.

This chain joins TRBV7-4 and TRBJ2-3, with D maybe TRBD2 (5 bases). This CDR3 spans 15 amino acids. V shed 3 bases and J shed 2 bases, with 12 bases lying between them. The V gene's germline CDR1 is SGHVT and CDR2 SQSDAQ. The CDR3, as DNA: TGTGCCAGCAGCTTGAGTATGAGGGCCACAGATACGCAGTATTTT. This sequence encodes CASSLSMRATDTQYF.

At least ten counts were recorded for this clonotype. The CDR3 loop is CASSLGGTNPQYF. In DNA, the CDR3 is TGTGCCAGCAGCTTAGGGGGGACTAATCCGCAGTATTTT. The rearrangement uses TRBV7-3 and TRBJ2-3, with TRBD2 identical over 7 bases. In germline, CDR1 is SGHTA, CDR2 FQGTGA. Losses at the gene ends were 2 bases for V and 10 bases for J; bases not matched to a gene: 6. The CDR3 runs to 13 residues.

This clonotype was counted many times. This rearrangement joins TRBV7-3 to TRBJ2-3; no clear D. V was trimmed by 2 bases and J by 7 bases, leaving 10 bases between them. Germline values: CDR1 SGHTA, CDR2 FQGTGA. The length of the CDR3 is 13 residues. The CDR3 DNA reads TGTGCCAGCAGCTTAGACAAGCCGAATACGCAGTATTTT. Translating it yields CASSLDKPNTQYF.

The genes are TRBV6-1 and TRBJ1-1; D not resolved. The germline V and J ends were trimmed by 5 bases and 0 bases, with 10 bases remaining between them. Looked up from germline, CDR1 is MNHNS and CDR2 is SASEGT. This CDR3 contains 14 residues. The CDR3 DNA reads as TGTGCCAGCAGTTGGGGAGCTTTGAACACTGAAGCTTTCTTT. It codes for CASSWGALNTEAFF.

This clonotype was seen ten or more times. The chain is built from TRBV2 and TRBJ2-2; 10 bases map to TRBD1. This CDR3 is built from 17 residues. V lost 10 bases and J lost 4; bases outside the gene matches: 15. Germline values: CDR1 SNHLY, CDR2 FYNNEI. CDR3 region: CATDPVGQGVSTGELFF. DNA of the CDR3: TGTGCCACCGACCCGGTTGGACAGGGGGTGTCCACCGGGGAGCTGTTTTTT.

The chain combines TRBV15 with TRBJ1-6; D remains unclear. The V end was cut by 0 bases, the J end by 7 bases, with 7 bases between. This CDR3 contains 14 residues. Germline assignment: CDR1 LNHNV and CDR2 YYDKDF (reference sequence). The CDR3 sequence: CATSREGINSPLHF. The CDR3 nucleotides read TGTGCCACCAGCAGAGAGGGCATAAATTCACCCCTCCACTTT.

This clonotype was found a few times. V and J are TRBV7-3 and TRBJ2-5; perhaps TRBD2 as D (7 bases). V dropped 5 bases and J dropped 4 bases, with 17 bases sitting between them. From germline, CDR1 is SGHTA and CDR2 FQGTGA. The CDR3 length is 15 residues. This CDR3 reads CASSVGGGSVETQYF. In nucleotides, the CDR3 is TGTGCCAGCAGCGTGGGCGGGGGCAGTGTAGAGACCCAGTACTTC. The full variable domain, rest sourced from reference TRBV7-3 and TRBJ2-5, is GAGVSQTPSNKVTEKGKYVELRCDPISGHTALYWYRQSLGQGPEFLIYFQGTGAADDSGLPNDRFFAVRPEGSVSTLKIQRTERGDSAVYLCASSVGGGSVETQYFGPGTRLLVL.

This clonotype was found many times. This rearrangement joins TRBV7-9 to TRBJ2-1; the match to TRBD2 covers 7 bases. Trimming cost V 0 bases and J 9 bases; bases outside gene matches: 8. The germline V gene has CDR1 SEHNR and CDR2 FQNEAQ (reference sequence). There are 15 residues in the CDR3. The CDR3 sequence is CASSLAGPRGSEQFF. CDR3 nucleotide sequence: TGTGCCAGCAGCTTAGCGGGTCCGCGCGGGAGTGAGCAGTTCTTC.

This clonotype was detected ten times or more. The CDR3 is CASSAGGPSSYNEQFF. DNA of the CDR3: TGTGCCAGCAGTGCCGGGGGGCCGAGCTCCTACAATGAGCAGTTCTTC. This chain links TRBV27 with TRBJ2-1; D is perhaps TRBD2 (7 bases). This CDR3 region has 16 residues. CDR1 and CDR2 (germline): MNHEY, SMNVEV (reference sequence). Trimming removed 5 bases at V and 0 bases at J, with 14 bases between.

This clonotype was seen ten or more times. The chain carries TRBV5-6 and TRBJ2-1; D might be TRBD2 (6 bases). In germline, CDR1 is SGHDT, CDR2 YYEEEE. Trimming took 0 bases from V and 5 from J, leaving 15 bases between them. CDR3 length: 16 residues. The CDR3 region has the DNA TGTGCCAGCAGCTTGGTTCCTAGGGGACTTAACAATGAGCAGTTCTTC. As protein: CASSLVPRGLNNEQFF.

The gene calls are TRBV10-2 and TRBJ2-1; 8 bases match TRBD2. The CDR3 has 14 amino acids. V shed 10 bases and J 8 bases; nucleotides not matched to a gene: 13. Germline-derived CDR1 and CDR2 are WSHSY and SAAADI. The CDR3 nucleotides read TGCGCCACCCGGGCACGGGGGGGGGCATATGAGCAGTTCTTC. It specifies CATRARGGAYEQFF.

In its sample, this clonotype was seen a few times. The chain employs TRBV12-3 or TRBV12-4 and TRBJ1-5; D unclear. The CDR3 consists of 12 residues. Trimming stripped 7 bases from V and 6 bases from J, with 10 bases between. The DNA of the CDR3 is TGTGCCAGCATGGAGGTCGGTCAGCCCCAGCATTTT. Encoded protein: CASMEVGQPQHF.

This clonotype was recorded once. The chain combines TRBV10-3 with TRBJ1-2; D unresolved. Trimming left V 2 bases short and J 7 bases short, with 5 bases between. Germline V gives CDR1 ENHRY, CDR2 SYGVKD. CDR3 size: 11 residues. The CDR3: CAISEIGGYTF. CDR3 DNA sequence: TGTGCCATCAGTGAGATCGGTGGCTACACCTTC.

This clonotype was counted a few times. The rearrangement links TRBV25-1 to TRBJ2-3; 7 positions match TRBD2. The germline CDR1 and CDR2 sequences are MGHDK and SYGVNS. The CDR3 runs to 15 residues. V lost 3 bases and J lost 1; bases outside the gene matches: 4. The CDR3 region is CASSDIAGGTDTQYF. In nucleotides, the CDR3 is TGTGCCAGCAGTGATATAGCGGGCGGCACAGATACGCAGTATTTT.

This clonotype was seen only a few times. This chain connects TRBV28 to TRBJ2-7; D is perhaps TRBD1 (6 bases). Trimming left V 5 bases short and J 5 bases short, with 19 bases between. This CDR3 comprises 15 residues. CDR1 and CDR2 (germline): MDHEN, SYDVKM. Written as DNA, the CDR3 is TGTGCCAGCAGTCCCAATACAGGGTTCGCGGACGAGCAGTACTTC. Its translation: CASSPNTGFADEQYF.

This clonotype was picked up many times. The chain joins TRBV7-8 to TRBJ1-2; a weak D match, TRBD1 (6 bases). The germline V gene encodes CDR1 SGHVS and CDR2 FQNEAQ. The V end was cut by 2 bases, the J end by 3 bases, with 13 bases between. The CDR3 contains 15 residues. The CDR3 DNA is TGTGCCAGCAGCTTAAACGGGGGCTCTGACTATGGCTACACCTTC. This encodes CASSLNGGSDYGYTF. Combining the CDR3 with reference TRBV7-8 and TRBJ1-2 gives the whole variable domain GAGVSQSPRYKVAKRGQDVALRCDPISGHVSLFWYQQALGQGPEFLTYFQNEAQLDKSGLPSDRFFAERPEGSVSTLKIQRTQQEDSAVYLCASSLNGGSDYGYTFGSGTRLTVV.